This TCR beta chain was identified in a study of identical twins. The CDR3 contains 16 residues. The germline gives CDR1 DFQATT, CDR2 SNEGSKA (reference sequence). Germline trimming cut 2 bases from V and 8 bases from J; bases unmatched to any gene: 12. TCRdb re-called the 5' RACE reads through MiXCR, storing one row per CDR3 protein. The repertoire consists of about 530,000 distinct CDR3 sequences, with more than 20% occurring once and the leading ten covering 0.4% to 0.6%. The same sample was also studied in work on yellow fever vaccine responses in identical twins.

The source is a woman younger than 30 in good health. The chain uses TRBV20-1 and TRBJ2-1; 10 nucleotides line up with TRBD2. Material for sequencing was CD4+ T cells sorted from blood. The CDR3 nucleotides read TGCAGTGCTAGATCCCCCCCTAGCGGGAGTATCGATGAGCAGTTCTTC. Its protein product is CSARSPPSGSIDEQFF.